A single sample is the source of the 2 T cell receptor beta chains below, sequenced in a study of beta chain features in type 1 diabetes. Reverse transcription of all isolated RNA meant that expressed TCRB transcripts were sequenced. Here immunoSEQ multiplex PCR was the method, and the copy in TCRdb shows in-frame clones only, minus some. The sample holds fewer than 150,000 clones; 6% to 7.5% are singletons and the top ten take about 1.4%. The sample comprised central memory CD4+ T cells from blood. The receptors originated from a young woman in good health.

The sample holds a few counts of this clone. This specimen includes other DNA sequences encoding the same CDR3. The CDR3 sequence is CASSLALADYEQYF. CDR3 DNA: TGTGCCAGCAGCTTAGCCCTAGCAGACTACGAGCAGTACTTC. V gene TRBV11-2 combines with J gene TRBJ2-7; perhaps TRBD2 as D (5 bases). CDR1 and CDR2 from the germline V gene are SGHAT and FQNNGV. Trimming took off 1 base at V and 3 bases at J, with 10 bases between the two ends. This CDR3 comprises 14 residues. Complete variable domain (other parts from reference TRBV11-2 and TRBJ2-7): EAGVAQSPRYKIIEKRQSVAFWCNPISGHATLYWYQQILGQGPKLLIQFQNNGVVDDSQLPKDRFSAERLKGVDSTLKIQPAKLEDSAVYLCASSLALADYEQYFGPGTRLTVT.

The chain recombines TRBV28 with TRBJ1-2; D gene uncertain. CDR3 size: 12 residues. Trimming removed 3 bases at V and 3 bases at J, with 5 bases between. Germline loops: CDR1 MDHEN, CDR2 SYDVKM. This chain's CDR3 is CASSFPDYGYTF. The CDR3 nucleotides are TGTGCCAGCAGTTTCCCGGACTATGGCTACACCTTC.